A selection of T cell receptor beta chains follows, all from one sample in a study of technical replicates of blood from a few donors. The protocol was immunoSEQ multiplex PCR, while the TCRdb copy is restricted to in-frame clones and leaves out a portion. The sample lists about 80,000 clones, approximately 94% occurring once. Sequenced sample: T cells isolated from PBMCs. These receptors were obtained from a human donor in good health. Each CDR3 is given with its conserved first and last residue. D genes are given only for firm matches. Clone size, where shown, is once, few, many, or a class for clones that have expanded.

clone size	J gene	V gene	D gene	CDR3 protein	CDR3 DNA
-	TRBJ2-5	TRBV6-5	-	CASSRNQETQYF	TGTGCCAGCAGCCGTAACCAAGAGACCCAGTACTTC
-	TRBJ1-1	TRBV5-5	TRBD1	CASSFQGDTEAFF	TGTGCCAGCAGCTTTCAGGGGGACACTGAAGCTTTCTTT
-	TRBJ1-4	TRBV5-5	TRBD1	CASSEQATGAGATNEKLFF	TGTGCCAGCAGCGAACAAGCGACAGGGGCGGGGGCAACTAATGAAAAACTGTTTTTT
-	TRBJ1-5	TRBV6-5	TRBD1	CASSRDRNSNQPQHF	TGTGCCAGCAGTAGGGACAGGAATAGCAATCAGCCCCAGCATTTT
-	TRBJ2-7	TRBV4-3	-	CASSQDSNSYEQYF	TGCGCCAGCAGCCAGGACAGTAACTCCTACGAGCAGTACTTC
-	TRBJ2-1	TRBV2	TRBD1	CASTGWRQGDNEQFF	TGTGCCAGCACAGGATGGCGACAGGGCGACAATGAGCAGTTCTTC
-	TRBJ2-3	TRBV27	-	CASSLSDTDTQYF	TGTGCCAGCAGTTTGTCAGACACAGATACGCAGTATTTT
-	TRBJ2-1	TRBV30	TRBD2	CAWRHRDYLYNEQFF	TGTGCCTGGAGACACCGGGACTATCTTTACAATGAGCAGTTCTTC
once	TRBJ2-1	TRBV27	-	CASSFLRGSLEQFF	TGTGCCAGCAGTTTCCTCCGTGGGAGCTTAGAGCAGTTCTTC
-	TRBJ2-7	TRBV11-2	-	CASSLASESSYEQYF	TGTGCCAGCAGCTTGGCCAGCGAATCCTCCTACGAGCAGTACTTC
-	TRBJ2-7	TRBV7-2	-	CASSLASAYYEQYF	TGTGCCAGCAGCTTGGCTAGCGCCTACTACGAGCAGTACTTC
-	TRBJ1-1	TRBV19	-	CASRISQGQGEAFF	TGTGCCAGTAGGATATCACAGGGTCAAGGTGAAGCTTTCTTT
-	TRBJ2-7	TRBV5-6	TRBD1	CASSVGDRGLDEQYF	TGTGCCAGCAGCGTGGGGGACAGGGGGCTGGACGAGCAGTACTTC
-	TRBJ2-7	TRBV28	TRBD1	CASSTGTGAYEQYF	TGTGCCAGCAGCACCGGGACAGGAGCCTACGAGCAGTACTTC